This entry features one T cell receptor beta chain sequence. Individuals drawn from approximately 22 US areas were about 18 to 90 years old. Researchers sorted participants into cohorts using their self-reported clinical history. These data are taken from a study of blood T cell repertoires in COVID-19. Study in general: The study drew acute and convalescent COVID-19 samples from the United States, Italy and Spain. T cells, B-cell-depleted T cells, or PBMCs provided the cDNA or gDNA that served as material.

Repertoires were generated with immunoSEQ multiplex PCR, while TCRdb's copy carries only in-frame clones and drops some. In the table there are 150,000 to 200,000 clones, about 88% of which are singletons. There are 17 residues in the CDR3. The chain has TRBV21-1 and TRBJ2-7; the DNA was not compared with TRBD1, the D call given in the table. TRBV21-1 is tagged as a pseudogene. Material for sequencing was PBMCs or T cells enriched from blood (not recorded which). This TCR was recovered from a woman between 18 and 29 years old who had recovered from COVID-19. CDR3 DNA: TGTGCCAGCAGCAAAAGCCTACTCGGACAGGGGAACTACGAGCAGTACTTC. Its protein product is CASSKSLLGQGNYEQYF.